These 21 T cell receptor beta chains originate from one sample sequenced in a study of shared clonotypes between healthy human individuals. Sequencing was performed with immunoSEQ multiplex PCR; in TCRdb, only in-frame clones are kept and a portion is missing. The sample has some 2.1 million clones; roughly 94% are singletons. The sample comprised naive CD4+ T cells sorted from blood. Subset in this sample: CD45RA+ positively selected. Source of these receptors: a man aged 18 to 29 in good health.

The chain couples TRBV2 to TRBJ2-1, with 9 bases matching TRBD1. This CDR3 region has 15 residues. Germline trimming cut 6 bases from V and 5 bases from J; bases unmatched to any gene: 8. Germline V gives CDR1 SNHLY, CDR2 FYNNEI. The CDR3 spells CASSSDRGGHNEQFF. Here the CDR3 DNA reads TGTGCCAGCAGCTCCGACAGGGGGGGTCACAATGAGCAGTTCTTC. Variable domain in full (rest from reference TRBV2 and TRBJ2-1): EPEVTQTPSHQVTQMGQEVILRCVPISNHLYFYWYRQILGQKVEFLVSFYNNEISEKSEIFDDQFSVERPDGSNFTLKIRSTKLEDSAMYFCASSSDRGGHNEQFFGPGTRLTVL.

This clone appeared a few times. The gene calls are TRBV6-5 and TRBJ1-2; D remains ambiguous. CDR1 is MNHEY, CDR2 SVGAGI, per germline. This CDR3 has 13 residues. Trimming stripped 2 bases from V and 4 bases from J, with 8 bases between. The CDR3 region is CASSYGVGYGYTF. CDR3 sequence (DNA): TGTGCCAGCAGTTACGGGGTGGGCTATGGCTACACCTTC.

As DNA, the CDR3 is TGTGCCAGCAGTGAACAACTCGAGCAGTACTTC. Translation: CASSEQLEQYF. The chain employs TRBV6-1 and TRBJ2-7; no reliable D call. The CDR3 extends over 11 amino acids. V dropped 2 bases and J dropped 6 bases, with 5 bases sitting between them. Germline V gene lookup returns CDR1 MNHNS and CDR2 SASEGT.

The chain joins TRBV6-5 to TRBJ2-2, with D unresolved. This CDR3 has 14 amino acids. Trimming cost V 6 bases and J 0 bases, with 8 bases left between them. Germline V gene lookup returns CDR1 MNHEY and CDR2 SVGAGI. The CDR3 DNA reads TGTGCCAGCAGGGACGGCACGAACACCGGGGAGCTGTTTTTT. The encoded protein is CASRDGTNTGELFF.

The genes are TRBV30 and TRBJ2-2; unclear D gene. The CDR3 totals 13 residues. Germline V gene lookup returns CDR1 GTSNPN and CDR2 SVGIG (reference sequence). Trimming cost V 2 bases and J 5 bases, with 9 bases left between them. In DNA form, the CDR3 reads TGTGCCTGGAGTCTAGGACGGACCGGGGAGCTGTTTTTT. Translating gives CAWSLGRTGELFF. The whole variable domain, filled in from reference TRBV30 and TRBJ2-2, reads SQTIHQWPATLVQPVGSPLSLECTVEGTSNPNLYWYRQAAGRGLQLLFYSVGIGQISSEVPQNLSASRPQDRQFILSSKKLLLSDSGFYLCAWSLGRTGELFFGEGSRLTVL.

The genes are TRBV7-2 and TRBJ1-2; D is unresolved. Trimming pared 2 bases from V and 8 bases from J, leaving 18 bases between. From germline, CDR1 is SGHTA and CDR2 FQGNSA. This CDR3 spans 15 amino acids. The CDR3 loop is CASSLTRTVSLGYTF. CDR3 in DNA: TGTGCCAGCAGCTTAACCCGGACCGTTTCCCTCGGCTACACCTTC.

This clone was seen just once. DNA of the CDR3: TGTGCCAGCAGTGAAAACGTGGGACAGGGGAACACCGGGGAGCTGTTTTTT. Protein: CASSENVGQGNTGELFF. J is TRBJ2-2 and V is TRBV25-1, with TRBD1 identical over 9 bases. Germline V lookup: CDR1 MGHDK, CDR2 SYGVNS. The CDR3 contains 17 residues. V shed 2 bases and J 1 base; nucleotides not matched to a gene: 5.

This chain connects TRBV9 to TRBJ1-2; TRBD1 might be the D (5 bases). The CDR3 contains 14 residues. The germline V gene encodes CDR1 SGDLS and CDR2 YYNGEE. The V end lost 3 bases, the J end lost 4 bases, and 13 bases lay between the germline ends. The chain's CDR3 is CASSAVRGGYGYTF. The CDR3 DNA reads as TGTGCCAGCAGCGCGGTGAGGGGCGGCTATGGCTACACCTTC.

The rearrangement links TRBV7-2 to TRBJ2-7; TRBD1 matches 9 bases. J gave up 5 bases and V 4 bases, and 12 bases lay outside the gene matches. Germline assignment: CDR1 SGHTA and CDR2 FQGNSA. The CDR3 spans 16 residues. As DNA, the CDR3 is TGTGCCAGCAGCTGGGTCCGACAGGGGGTTCTTGACGAGCAGTACTTC. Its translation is CASSWVRQGVLDEQYF.

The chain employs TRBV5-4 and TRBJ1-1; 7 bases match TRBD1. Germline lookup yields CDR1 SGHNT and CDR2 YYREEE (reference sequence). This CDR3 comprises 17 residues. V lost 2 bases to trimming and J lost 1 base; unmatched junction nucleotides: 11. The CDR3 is CASSLRQGVVWNTEAFF. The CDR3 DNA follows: TGTGCCAGCAGCTTACGACAGGGAGTTGTTTGGAACACTGAAGCTTTCTTT.

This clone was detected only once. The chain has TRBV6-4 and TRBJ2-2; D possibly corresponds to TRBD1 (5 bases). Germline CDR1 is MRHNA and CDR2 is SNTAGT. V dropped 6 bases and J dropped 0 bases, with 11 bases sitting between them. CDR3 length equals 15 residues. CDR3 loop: CASRPTAANTGELFF. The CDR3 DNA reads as TGTGCCAGCAGACCGACAGCCGCGAACACCGGGGAGCTGTTTTTT.

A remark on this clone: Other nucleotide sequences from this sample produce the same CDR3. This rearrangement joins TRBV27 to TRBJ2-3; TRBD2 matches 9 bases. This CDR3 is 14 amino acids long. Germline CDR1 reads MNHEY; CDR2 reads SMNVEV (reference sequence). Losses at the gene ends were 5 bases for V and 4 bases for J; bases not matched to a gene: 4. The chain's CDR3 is CASSLGTSPDTQYF. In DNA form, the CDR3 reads TGTGCCAGCAGTCTGGGGACTAGCCCAGATACGCAGTATTTT.

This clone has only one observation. The CDR3 sequence: CAWSALGGGAGETQYF. The DNA of the CDR3 is TGTGCCTGGAGCGCCCTGGGGGGTGGGGCCGGAGAGACCCAGTACTTC. The chain joins TRBV30 to TRBJ2-5; D is perhaps TRBD2 (6 bases). Trimming stripped 3 bases from V and 4 bases from J, with 21 bases between. Germline V lookup: CDR1 GTSNPN, CDR2 SVGIG (reference sequence). The CDR3 loop spans 16 amino acids. The full variable domain, completed using reference TRBV30 and TRBJ2-5, is SQTIHQWPATLVQPVGSPLSLECTVEGTSNPNLYWYRQAAGRGLQLLFYSVGIGQISSEVPQNLSASRPQDRQFILSSKKLLLSDSGFYLCAWSALGGGAGETQYFGPGTRLLVL.

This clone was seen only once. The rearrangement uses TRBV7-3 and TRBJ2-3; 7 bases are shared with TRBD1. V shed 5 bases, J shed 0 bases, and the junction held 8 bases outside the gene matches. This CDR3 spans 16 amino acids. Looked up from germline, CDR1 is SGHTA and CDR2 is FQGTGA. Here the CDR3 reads CASSPRGDRSTDTQYF. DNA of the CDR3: TGTGCCAGCAGCCCTCGTGGGGACAGAAGCACAGATACGCAGTATTTT.

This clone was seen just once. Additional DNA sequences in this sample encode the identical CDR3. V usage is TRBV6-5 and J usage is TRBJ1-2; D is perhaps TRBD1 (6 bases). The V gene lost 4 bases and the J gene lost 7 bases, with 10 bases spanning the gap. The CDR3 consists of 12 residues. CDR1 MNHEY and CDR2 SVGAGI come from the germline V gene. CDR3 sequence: CASSLDRFGYTF. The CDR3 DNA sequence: TGTGCCAGCAGTTTAGACAGGTTTGGCTACACCTTC.

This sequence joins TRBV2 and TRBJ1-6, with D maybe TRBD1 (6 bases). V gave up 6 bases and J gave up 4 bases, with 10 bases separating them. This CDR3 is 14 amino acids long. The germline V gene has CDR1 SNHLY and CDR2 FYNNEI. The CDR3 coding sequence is TGTGCCAGCAGACGACAGGATTATAATTCACCCCTCCACTTT. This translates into CASRRQDYNSPLHF.

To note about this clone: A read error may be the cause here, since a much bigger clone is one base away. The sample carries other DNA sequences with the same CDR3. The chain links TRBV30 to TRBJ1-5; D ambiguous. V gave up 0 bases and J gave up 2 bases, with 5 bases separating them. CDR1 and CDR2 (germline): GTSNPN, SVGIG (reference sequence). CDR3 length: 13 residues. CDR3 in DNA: TGTGCCTGGAGTGTGCAGGGCAATCAGCCCCAGCATTTT. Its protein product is CAWSVQGNQPQHF.

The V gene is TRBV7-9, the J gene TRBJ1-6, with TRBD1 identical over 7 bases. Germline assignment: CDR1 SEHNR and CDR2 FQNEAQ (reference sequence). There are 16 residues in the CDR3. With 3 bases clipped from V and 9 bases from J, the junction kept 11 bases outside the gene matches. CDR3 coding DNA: TGTGCCAGCAGCTTCGTCTCCGGGACAGTGGTTTCACCCCTCCACTTT. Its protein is CASSFVSGTVVSPLHF.

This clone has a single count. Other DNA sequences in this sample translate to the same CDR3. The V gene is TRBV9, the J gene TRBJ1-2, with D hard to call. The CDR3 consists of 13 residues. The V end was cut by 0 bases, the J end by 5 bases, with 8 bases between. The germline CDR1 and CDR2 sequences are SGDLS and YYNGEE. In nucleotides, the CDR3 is TGTGCCAGCAGCGTAGACGGCAATTATGGCTACACCTTC. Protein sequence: CASSVDGNYGYTF. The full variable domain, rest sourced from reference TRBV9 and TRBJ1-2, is DSGVTQTPKHLITATGQRVTLRCSPRSGDLSVYWYQQSLDQGLQFLIQYYNGEERAKGNILERFSAQQFPDLHSELNLSSLELGDSALYFCASSVDGNYGYTFGSGTRLTVV.

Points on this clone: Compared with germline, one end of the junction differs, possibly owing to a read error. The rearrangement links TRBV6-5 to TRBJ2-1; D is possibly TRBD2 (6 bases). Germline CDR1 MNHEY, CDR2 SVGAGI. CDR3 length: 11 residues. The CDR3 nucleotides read TGTGCCGTCCGCCCCGGGGGACGCTTGGTCTTC. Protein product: CAVRPGGRLVF.

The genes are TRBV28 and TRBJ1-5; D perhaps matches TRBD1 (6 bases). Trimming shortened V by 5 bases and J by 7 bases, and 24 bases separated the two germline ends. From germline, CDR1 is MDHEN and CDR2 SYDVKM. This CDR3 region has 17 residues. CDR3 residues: CASSPGGAGLLIQPQHF. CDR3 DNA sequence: TGTGCCAGCAGTCCCGGGGGGGCAGGACTCCTCATCCAGCCCCAGCATTTT.